This passage covers 14 T cell receptor beta chains from one sample sequenced in a study of blood T cell repertoires in COVID-19. The repertoire was sequenced with immunoSEQ multiplex PCR; TCRdb's copy has only in-frame clones and lacks some. The repertoire includes more than 350,000 clones, more than 70% of them detected once, and more than 9% sits in the top ten. The sequencing input was peripheral blood. The receptors shown here come from a woman younger than 45 with COVID-19, enrolled during active disease.

Note on this clone: One junction end disagrees with the germline gene, perhaps due to a read error. The chain links TRBV2 to TRBJ2-7; the D is unclear. The V gene's germline CDR1 is SNHLY and CDR2 FYNNEI. CDR3 length: 15 residues. The CDR3 DNA sequence: TGTGCCAGCAGTGAACGGTCCGGCGGCTCCCACGAGCAGTACTTC. Protein: CASSERSGGSHEQYF. The full variable domain, completed using reference TRBV2 and TRBJ2-7, is EPEVTQTPSHQVTQMGQEVILRCVPISNHLYFYWYRQILGQKVEFLVSFYNNEISEKSEIFDDQFSVERPDGSNFTLKIRSTKLEDSAMYFCASSERSGGSHEQYFGPGTRLTVT.

The genes are TRBV2 and TRBJ2-1, with 10 bases aligning to TRBD1. The V gene's germline CDR1 is SNHLY and CDR2 FYNNEI. There are 15 residues in the CDR3. The junction had 12 bases not matched to a gene; V was cut back by 8 bases and J by 8 bases. The CDR3 DNA reads TGTGCCAGCCACAAGTCCGGGACAGGGGTCCATGAGCAGTTCTTC. It yields the protein CASHKSGTGVHEQFF.

The J gene is TRBJ2-1, the V gene TRBV7-3, with 15 positions matching TRBD2. V lost 5 bases and J lost 4; bases outside the gene matches: 6. Germline CDR1 SGHTA, CDR2 FQGTGA. The CDR3 extends over 17 amino acids. The CDR3 DNA follows: TGTGCCAGCAGCCAGGGACTAGCGGGAGGAAAATACAATGAGCAGTTCTTC. Its protein is CASSQGLAGGKYNEQFF. The full variable domain, with the rest looked up from reference TRBV7-3 and TRBJ2-1, is GAGVSQTPSNKVTEKGKYVELRCDPISGHTALYWYRQSLGQGPEFLIYFQGTGAADDSGLPNDRFFAVRPEGSVSTLKIQRTERGDSAVYLCASSQGLAGGKYNEQFFGPGTRLTVL.

V gene TRBV11-2 combines with J gene TRBJ2-3; 14 nucleotides match TRBD2. Germline V CDR1 and CDR2: SGHAT, FQNNGV. V trimming: 5 bases; J trimming: 4 bases; junction bases outside the gene matches: 14. The CDR3 runs 19 residues. The CDR3 DNA sequence: TGTGCCAGCAGCGGAACTCCGGGACTAGCGGGAGATCTTCCAGATACGCAGTATTTT. Its protein product is CASSGTPGLAGDLPDTQYF. Together with reference TRBV11-2 and TRBJ2-3, the CDR3 gives the full variable domain: EAGVAQSPRYKIIEKRQSVAFWCNPISGHATLYWYQQILGQGPKLLIQFQNNGVVDDSQLPKDRFSAERLKGVDSTLKIQPAKLEDSAVYLCASSGTPGLAGDLPDTQYFGPGTRLTVL.

The chain joins TRBV28 to TRBJ2-7; unclear D gene. This CDR3 comprises 12 residues. Germline values: CDR1 MDHEN, CDR2 SYDVKM. Trimming shortened V by 3 bases and J by 7 bases, and 10 bases separated the two germline ends. The CDR3 DNA sequence: TGTGCCAGCAGTTTCCCACCCGAGGAGCAGTACTTC. It codes for CASSFPPEEQYF.

This sequence joins TRBV6-2 or TRBV6-3 and TRBJ1-5; the match to TRBD1 covers 9 bases. The V and J ends lost 5 bases and 6 bases, in that order; junction bases with no gene match: 11. Germline assignment: CDR1 MNHEY and CDR2 SVGEGT. The CDR3 totals 16 residues. For the CDR3, the DNA is TGTGCCAGCAGTCTCCCGCGGACAGGGGCTTCTCAGCCCCAGCATTTT. As protein: CASSLPRTGASQPQHF.

The chain joins TRBV3-1 (or the pseudogene TRBV3-2) to TRBJ2-7, with 11 bases that match TRBD2. The length of the CDR3 is 15 residues. J was trimmed by 4 bases and V by 3 bases; bases with no gene match: 5. The germline V gene encodes CDR1 LGHDT and CDR2 YNNKEL (reference sequence). Written as DNA, the CDR3 is TGTGCCAGCAGCCAGGGTAGCGGGAGGGCGTACGAGCAGTACTTC. Residues: CASSQGSGRAYEQYF.

The V call is TRBV4-3, the J call TRBJ2-7; maybe TRBD2 (5 bases). CDR3 size: 15 residues. V lost 0 bases to trimming and J lost 2 bases, with 11 bases between them. Germline V gene lookup returns CDR1 LGHNA and CDR2 YSLEER. The CDR3 reads CASSQEVGNTYEQYF. In nucleotides, the CDR3 is TGCGCCAGCAGCCAAGAGGTCGGGAATACCTACGAGCAGTACTTC.

The V call is TRBV10-1, the J call TRBJ2-7; TRBD2 matches at 7 bases. J gave up 3 bases and V 3 bases, and 11 bases lay outside the gene matches. The length of the CDR3 is 16 residues. CDR1 is WNHNN and CDR2 is SYGVQD in the germline V gene (reference sequence). The CDR3 DNA reads TGCGCCAGCAGTGATGCGGCTAGCGGCAGCGACTACGAGCAGTACTTC. As protein: CASSDAASGSDYEQYF.

J is TRBJ1-4 and V is TRBV18; D remains ambiguous. Germline V gene lookup returns CDR1 KGHSH and CDR2 LQKENI. V lost 4 bases to trimming and J lost 4 bases, with 13 bases between them. The CDR3 is 15 residues long. The CDR3 spells CASSLAGILNEKLFF. CDR3 DNA sequence: TGTGCCAGCTCACTGGCGGGGATCCTTAATGAAAAACTGTTTTTT. Using reference TRBV18 and TRBJ1-4 for the parts outside the CDR3, the full variable domain is NAGVMQNPRHLVRRRGQEARLRCSPMKGHSHVYWYRQLPEEGLKFMVYLQKENIIDESGMPKERFSAEFPKEGPSILRIQQVVRGDSAAYFCASSLAGILNEKLFFGSGTQLSVL.

The V call is TRBV4-3, the J call TRBJ2-2; 11 nucleotides match TRBD2. The CDR3 extends over 21 amino acids. CDR1 and CDR2 from the germline V gene are LGHNA and YSLEER. V was clipped by 3 bases and J by 8 bases; unmatched bases: 23. The CDR3 nucleotides are TGCGCCAGCAGCCAGGGGGGGGACAGTGAGTTAGCGGGAGGGCCGGTTGGGGAGCTGTTTTTT. It encodes CASSQGGDSELAGGPVGELFF.

The V call is TRBV19, the J call TRBJ2-3; 8 bases agree with TRBD2. CDR3 length equals 14 residues. V lost 4 bases, J lost 6 bases, and 6 bases stayed unmatched. Germline V gives CDR1 LNHDA, CDR2 SQIVND (reference sequence). The CDR3 loop is CASSSGGRRDTQYF. The CDR3 DNA is TGTGCCAGTAGTAGCGGGGGGCGCAGGGATACGCAGTATTTT.

The V call is TRBV2, the J call TRBJ2-1; 10 bases map to TRBD2. From germline, CDR1 is SNHLY and CDR2 FYNNEI. CDR3 length equals 13 residues. Trimming at V came to 8 bases and at J to 4 bases, leaving 2 bases not matched to a gene. CDR3 DNA sequence: TGTGCCAGCGGGACTAGCGTATACAATGAGCAGTTCTTC. Protein sequence: CASGTSVYNEQFF.

J is TRBJ2-5 and V is TRBV10-3, with D unclear. The V end lost 5 bases, the J end lost 1 base, and 11 bases lay between the germline ends. CDR3 length equals 14 residues. The V gene's germline CDR1 is ENHRY and CDR2 SYGVKD. The CDR3 DNA reads as TGTGCCATCAGTAAAGCAGGCAGCCAAGAGACCCAGTACTTC. It specifies CAISKAGSQETQYF.